This T cell receptor (beta chain) was profiled in a study of blood T cells in healthy people across ages. Regarding this clonotype: One junction end disagrees with the germline gene, perhaps due to a read error.

The germline V gene encodes CDR1 MNHEY and CDR2 SVGAGI. This CDR3 contains 16 residues. The second PCR ran roughly 7 to 12 cycles with a sample-barcoded 5' primer and J-beta primers. TCRdb reanalysed the 5' RACE reads using MiXCR and keeps one entry per CDR3 protein. The table lists about 1,400,000 distinct CDR3 sequences, 40% to 50% of them singletons. Donors were systemically healthy Caucasian individuals from Russia aged about 6 to 90 years. This chain uses TRBV6-5 with TRBJ1-6; TRBD1 aligns across 8 bases. Sequenced input: blood. The source of this sequence is a woman under 30 in good health. Here the CDR3 DNA reads TGTGCCAGCAGTTACTCGACGGCGACAGGGGACTCGCCCCCCCACTTT. This sequence encodes CASSYSTATGDSPPHF.